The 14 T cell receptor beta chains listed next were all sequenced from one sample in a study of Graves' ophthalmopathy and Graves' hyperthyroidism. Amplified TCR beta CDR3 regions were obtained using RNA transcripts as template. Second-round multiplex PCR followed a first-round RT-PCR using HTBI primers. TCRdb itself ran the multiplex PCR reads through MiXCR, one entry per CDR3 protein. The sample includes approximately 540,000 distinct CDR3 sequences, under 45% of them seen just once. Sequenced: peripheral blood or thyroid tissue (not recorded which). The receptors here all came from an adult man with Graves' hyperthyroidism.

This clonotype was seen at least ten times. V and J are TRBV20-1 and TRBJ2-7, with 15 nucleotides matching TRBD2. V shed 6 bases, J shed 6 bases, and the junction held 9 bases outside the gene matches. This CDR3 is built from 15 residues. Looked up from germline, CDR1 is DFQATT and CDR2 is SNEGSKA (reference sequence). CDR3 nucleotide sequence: TGCAGTGCGAGGACTAGCGGGAGGGCCGAAGTCGAGCAGTACTTC. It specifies CSARTSGRAEVEQYF.

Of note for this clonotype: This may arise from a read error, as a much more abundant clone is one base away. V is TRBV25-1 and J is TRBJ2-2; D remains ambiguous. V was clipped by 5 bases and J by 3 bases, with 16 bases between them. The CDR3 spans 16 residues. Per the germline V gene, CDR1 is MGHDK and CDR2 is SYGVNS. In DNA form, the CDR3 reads TGTGCCAGCAGTACCCGTCTGGGGATGGACACCGGGGAGCTGTTTTTT. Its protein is CASSTRLGMDTGELFF.

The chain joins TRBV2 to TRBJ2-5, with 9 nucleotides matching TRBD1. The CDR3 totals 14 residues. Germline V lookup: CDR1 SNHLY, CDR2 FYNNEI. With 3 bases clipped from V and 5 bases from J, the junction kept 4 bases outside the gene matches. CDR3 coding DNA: TGTGCCAGCAGTGAGGGACAGGGCCATGAGACCCAGTACTTC. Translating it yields CASSEGQGHETQYF.

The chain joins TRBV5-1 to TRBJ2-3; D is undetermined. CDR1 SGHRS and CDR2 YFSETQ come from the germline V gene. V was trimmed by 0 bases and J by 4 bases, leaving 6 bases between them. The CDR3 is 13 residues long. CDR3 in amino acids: CASSLASPDTQYF. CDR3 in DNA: TGCGCCAGCAGCTTGGCCTCCCCAGATACGCAGTATTTT.

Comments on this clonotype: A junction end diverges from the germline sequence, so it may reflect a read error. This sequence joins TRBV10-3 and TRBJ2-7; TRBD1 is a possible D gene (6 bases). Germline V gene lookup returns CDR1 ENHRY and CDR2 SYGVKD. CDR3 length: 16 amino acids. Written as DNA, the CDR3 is TGTGCCATCAGTGAGTCACAGGGTGGTTCTACCTACAAGCAGTACTTC. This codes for CAISESQGGSTYKQYF.

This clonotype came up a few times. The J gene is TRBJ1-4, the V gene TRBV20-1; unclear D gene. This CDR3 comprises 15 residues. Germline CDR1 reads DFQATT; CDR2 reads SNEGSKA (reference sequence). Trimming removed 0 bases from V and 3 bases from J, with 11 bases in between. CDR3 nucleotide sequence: TGCAGTGCTAGAGATTTAACAGTTTCTAATGAAAAACTGTTTTTT. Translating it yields CSARDLTVSNEKLFF.

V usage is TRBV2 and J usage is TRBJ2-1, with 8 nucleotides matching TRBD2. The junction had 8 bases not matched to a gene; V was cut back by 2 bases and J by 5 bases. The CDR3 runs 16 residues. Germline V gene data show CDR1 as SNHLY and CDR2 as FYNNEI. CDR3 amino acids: CASSEYRGGTNNEQFF. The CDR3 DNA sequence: TGTGCCAGCAGTGAATACCGCGGGGGGACAAACAATGAGCAGTTCTTC.

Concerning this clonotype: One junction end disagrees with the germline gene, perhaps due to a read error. CDR3 sequence: CAISTSGVSSYEQHF. CDR3 DNA sequence: TGCGCCATCAGTACTAGCGGGGTGAGCTCCTACGAGCAGCACTTC. The J gene is TRBJ2-7, the V gene TRBV10-2; 10 bases line up with TRBD2. CDR1 and CDR2 from the germline V gene are WSHSY and SAAADI. This CDR3 comprises 15 residues.

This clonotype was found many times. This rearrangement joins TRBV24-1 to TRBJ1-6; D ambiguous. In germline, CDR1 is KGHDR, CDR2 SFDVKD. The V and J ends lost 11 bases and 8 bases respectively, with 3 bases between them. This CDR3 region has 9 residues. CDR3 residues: CARHSPLHF. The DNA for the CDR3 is TGTGCCAGGCATTCACCCCTCCACTTT.

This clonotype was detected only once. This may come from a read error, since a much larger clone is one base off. CDR3 coding DNA: TGTGCCAGCAGTTTTGGCGGAAATAGCAATCAGCCCCAGCATTTT. This codes for CASSFGGNSNQPQHF. The chain employs TRBV2 and TRBJ1-5; D gene uncertain. Deletions cut 5 bases from V and 0 bases from J, with 11 bases between. Germline CDR1 is SNHLY and CDR2 is FYNNEI. This CDR3 has 15 residues.

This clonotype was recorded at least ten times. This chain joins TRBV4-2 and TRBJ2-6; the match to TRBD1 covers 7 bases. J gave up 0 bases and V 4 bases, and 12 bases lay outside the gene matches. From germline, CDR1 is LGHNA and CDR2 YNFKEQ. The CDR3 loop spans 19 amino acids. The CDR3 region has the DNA TGTGCCAGCAGCCTCGGACAGGCGACTACTCTCTCTGGGGCCAACGTCCTGACTTTC. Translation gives CASSLGQATTLSGANVLTF.

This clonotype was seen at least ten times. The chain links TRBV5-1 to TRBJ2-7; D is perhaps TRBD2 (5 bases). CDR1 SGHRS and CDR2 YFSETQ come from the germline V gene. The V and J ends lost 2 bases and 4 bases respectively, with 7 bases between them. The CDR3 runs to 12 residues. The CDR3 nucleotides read TGCGCCAGCAGCTTATCGGGGTACGAGCAGTACTTC. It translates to CASSLSGYEQYF.

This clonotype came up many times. The CDR3 nucleotides are TGTGCCAGCAGTGAATATGGCAGCATGAACACTGAAGCTTTCTTT. Translating gives CASSEYGSMNTEAFF. The V gene is TRBV25-1, the J gene TRBJ1-1; D gene ambiguous. The V end was cut by 0 bases, the J end by 0 bases, with 8 bases between. Germline lookup yields CDR1 MGHDK and CDR2 SYGVNS. This CDR3 is 15 amino acids long.

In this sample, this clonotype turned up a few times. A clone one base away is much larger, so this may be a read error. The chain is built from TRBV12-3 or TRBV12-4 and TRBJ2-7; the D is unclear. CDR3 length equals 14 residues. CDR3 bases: TGTGCCGGCAGTTTCGGACGGATCTCCTACGAGCAGTACTTC. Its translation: CAGSFGRISYEQYF.